The clone carrying this TCR beta chain has only one observation. The germline gives CDR1 KGHSH, CDR2 LQKENI. V trimming: 3 bases; J trimming: 0 bases; junction bases outside the gene matches: 10. This CDR3 contains 19 residues. This sample is part of a study of blood T cell repertoires in COVID-19. Study information: The cDNA or gDNA used as material had been derived from T cells, B-cell-depleted T cells, or PBMCs.

Original processing notes: Amplifying reference gene primers gave estimates of nucleated cell counts. The method was immunoSEQ multiplex PCR; TCRdb's version includes in-frame clones alone and lacks a portion of them. V and J calls and clone size follow that table, whereas D and trimming were derived from the DNA. Of more than 350,000 clones in the sample, nearly 90% were seen once. Participant age was roughly 18 to 100 years, and participants resided in about 25 US areas. The material sequenced was PBMCs or T cells enriched from blood (not recorded which). The chain has TRBV18 and TRBJ2-6, with 8 nucleotides matching TRBD2. This TCR came from a young woman who had been exposed to COVID-19. The CDR3: CASSPGLAGSNSGANVLTF. The CDR3 DNA follows: TGTGCCAGCTCACCTGGGCTAGCGGGTTCGAACTCTGGGGCCAACGTCCTGACTTTC.